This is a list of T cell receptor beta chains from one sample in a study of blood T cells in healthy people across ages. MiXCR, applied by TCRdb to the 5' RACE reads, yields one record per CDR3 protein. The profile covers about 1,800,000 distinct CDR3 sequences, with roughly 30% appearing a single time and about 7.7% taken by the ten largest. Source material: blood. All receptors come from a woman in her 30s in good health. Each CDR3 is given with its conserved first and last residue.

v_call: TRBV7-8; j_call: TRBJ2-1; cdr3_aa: CASSLGAGTSGRVNEQFF
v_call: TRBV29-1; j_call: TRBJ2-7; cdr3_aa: CSVESDKSYEQYF
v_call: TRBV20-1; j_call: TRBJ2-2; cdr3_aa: CSASQGTGGTGERFF
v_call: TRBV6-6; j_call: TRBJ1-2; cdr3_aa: CASSYGTASNYGYTF
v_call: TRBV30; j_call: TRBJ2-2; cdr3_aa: CAWRAGDLTGELFF
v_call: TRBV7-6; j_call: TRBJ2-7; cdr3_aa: CASSLQGAQGEQYF
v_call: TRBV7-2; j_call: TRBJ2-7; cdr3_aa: CASSPNTVSSYEQYF
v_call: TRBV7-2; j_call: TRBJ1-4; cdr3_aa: CASSVTEKLFF
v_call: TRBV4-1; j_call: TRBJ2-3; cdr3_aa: CASSPERGHQSPTQYF
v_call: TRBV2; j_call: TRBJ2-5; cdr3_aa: CASRIQETQYF
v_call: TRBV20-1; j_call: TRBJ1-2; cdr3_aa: CSALWNDGYTF
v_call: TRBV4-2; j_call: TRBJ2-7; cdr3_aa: CASSQDQGARSYEQYF
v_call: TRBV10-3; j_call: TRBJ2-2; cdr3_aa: CAISESGPGGNTGELVF
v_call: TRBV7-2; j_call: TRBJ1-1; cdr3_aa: CASSLNRGLTEAFF
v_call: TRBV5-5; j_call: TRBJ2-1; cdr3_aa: CTSSRTGTGSSEQFF
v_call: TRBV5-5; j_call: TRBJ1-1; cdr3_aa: CASSLTDTEAFF
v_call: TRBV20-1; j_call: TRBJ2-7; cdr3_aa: CSARAGQGAPRPHEQYF
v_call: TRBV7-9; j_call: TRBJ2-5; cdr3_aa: CASSLGVEGSQETQYF
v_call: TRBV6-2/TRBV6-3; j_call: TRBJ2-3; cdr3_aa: CASSYDPIGRSTDTQCF
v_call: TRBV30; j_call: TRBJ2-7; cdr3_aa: CAWGTYLYAEQYF
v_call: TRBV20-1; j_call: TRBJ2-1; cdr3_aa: CSAPHRRAGYNEQFF
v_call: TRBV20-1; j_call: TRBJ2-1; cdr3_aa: CSARGESRASFYNEQFF
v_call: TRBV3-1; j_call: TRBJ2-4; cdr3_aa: CASSPAGGAGWNIQYF
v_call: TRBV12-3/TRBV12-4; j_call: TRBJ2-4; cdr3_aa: CASSQDVPNEQYF
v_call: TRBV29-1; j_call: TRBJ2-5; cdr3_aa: CSVHTRQKQETQYF
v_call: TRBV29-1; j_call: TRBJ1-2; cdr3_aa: CSVERDPNYGYTF
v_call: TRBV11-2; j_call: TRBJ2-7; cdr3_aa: CASSPPEDEQYF
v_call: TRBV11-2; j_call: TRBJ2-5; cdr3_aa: CASSLPPQLGETQYF
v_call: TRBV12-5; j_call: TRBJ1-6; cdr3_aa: CASGFHLDRGRNSPLHF
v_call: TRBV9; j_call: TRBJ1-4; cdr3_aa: CASSSQGYGEKLFF